Here is one T cell receptor beta chain with its context. The antigen remains undetermined. TCRdb's copy holds only in-frame clones and misses some; the assay was immunoSEQ multiplex PCR. The sample yields tens of thousands of clones, 87% seen once. These data originate in a study of T cell responses to AZD1222 COVID-19 vaccine. Overall study findings and caveats: Baseline testing showed seropositivity in only a handful of AZD1222 recipients.

The CDR3 is 13 amino acids. Trimming took 5 bases from V and 0 from J, leaving 9 bases between them. The germline V gene has CDR1 SGHNT and CDR2 YYREEE (reference sequence). Timing groups of about 4 and about 12 weeks for second doses were pooled. This clonotype was obtained from an adult who received the AZD1222 COVID-19 vaccine. This sample comprised peripheral blood, obtained 28 days after the second AZD1222 dose. The rearrangement links TRBV5-4 to TRBJ2-7; D gene unclear. This CDR3 is CASSLDASYEQYF. The CDR3 region has the DNA TGTGCCAGCAGTCTAGACGCCTCCTACGAGCAGTACTTC.